A single sample gave rise to the 20 T cell receptor beta chains below, sequenced in a study of T cells in Graves' hyperthyroidism and ophthalmopathy. Authors of the study amplified TCR beta CDR3 regions from RNA transcripts. TCR CDR3 underwent first-round RT-PCR with the HTBI primer set. MiXCR was run by TCRdb on the multiplex PCR reads, yielding one entry per CDR3 protein. The sample has under 650,000 distinct CDR3 sequences; around 15% are singletons. Material for sequencing was blood. All receptors come from a young woman with Graves' hyperthyroidism.

This clonotype turned up a few times. The junction differs from germline at one of its ends, possibly a read error. This sequence joins TRBV7-7 and TRBJ2-1; 10 nucleotides align to TRBD1. The germline CDR1 and CDR2 sequences are SSHAT and FNYEAQ (reference sequence). CDR3 size: 15 residues. CDR3 in DNA: TGTGCTAGCAGCTTCGGGACAGGGGCCTCCAATGAGCAGTTCTTC. Its translation: CASSFGTGASNEQFF.

The chain links TRBV27 to TRBJ2-7, with 9 bases identical to TRBD1. The V and J ends lost 6 bases and 6 bases, in that order; junction bases with no gene match: 9. Germline CDR1 and CDR2: MNHEY and SMNVEV (reference sequence). The CDR3 is made up of 14 amino acids. In DNA, the CDR3 is TGTGCCAGCAGAATGGGGACAGGGTTCGCCGAGCAGTACTTC. As protein: CASRMGTGFAEQYF.

This clonotype has just a few counts. The chain recombines TRBV6-2 or TRBV6-3 with TRBJ2-2; possibly TRBD1 for D (6 bases). Germline V gene lookup returns CDR1 MNHEY and CDR2 SVGEGT. This CDR3 contains 14 residues. The V and J ends lost 7 bases and 2 bases respectively, with 11 bases between them. The CDR3 DNA follows: TGTGCCAGCAAGAGGACAGTTAACACCGGGGAGCTGTTTTTT. Translated: CASKRTVNTGELFF.

This chain joins TRBV27 and TRBJ2-3; D gene unclear. The CDR3 has 11 residues. Germline lookup yields CDR1 MNHEY and CDR2 SMNVEV (reference sequence). V dropped 11 bases and J dropped 0 bases, with 6 bases sitting between them. The CDR3 loop reads CAVHSTDTQYF. The CDR3 DNA reads TGTGCCGTGCATAGCACAGATACGCAGTATTTT.

This clonotype was seen a handful of times. The chain combines TRBV5-6 with TRBJ2-1; D is possibly TRBD2 (5 bases). The germline CDR1 and CDR2 sequences are SGHDT and YYEEEE. The CDR3 is 14 amino acids. V was shortened by 2 bases and J by 8 bases, with 14 bases between the two germline ends. The CDR3 DNA reads as TGTGCCAGCAGCTTCGGTTCGCGGGTACATGAGCAGTTCTTC. Translation: CASSFGSRVHEQFF. Complete variable domain (other parts from reference TRBV5-6 and TRBJ2-1): DAGVTQSPTHLIKTRGQQVTLRCSPKSGHDTVSWYQQALGQGPQFIFQYYEEEERQRGNFPDRFSGHQFPNYSSELNVNALLLGDSALYLCASSFGSRVHEQFFGPGTRLTVL.

This clonotype was found many times. The V and J genes are TRBV10-3 and TRBJ2-7, with D uncertain. CDR1 is ENHRY and CDR2 is SYGVKD in the germline V gene. This CDR3 region has 14 residues. V lost 6 bases and J 6 bases, leaving 18 bases between the germline ends. CDR3 residues: CAISTGSTGAEQYF. The CDR3 DNA is TGTGCCATCAGCACCGGGTCCACCGGAGCCGAGCAGTACTTC.

This clonotype has at least ten counts. This rearrangement joins TRBV20-1 to TRBJ1-2, with D possibly TRBD1 on 6 matching bases. CDR1 DFQATT and CDR2 SNEGSKA come from the germline V gene (reference sequence). V was cut by 5 bases and J by 3 bases, with 13 bases left in between. The CDR3 totals 13 residues. The CDR3 sequence is CSAQDRRDYGYTF. CDR3 DNA: TGCAGTGCTCAAGACAGGAGGGACTATGGCTACACCTTC.

This clonotype was counted many times. J is TRBJ1-5 and V is TRBV3-1; D unclear. V shed 1 base and J shed 6 bases, with 22 bases lying between them. Germline V gene lookup returns CDR1 LGHDT and CDR2 YNNKEL (reference sequence). This CDR3 spans 18 amino acids. CDR3 sequence: CASSQGSSASSSGQPQHF. CDR3 bases: TGTGCCAGCAGCCAAGGATCCTCGGCTTCCTCTTCGGGTCAGCCCCAGCATTTT. Supplemented by reference TRBV3-1 and TRBJ1-5, the full variable domain reads DTAVSQTPKYLVTQMGNDKSIKCEQNLGHDTMYWYKQDSKKFLKIMFSYNNKELIINETVPNRFSPKSPDKAHLNLHINSLELGDSAVYFCASSQGSSASSSGQPQHFGDGTRLSIL.

In its sample, this clonotype was seen many times. The chain couples TRBV7-2 to TRBJ2-7, with 7 bases identical to TRBD2. Germline CDR1 SGHTA, CDR2 FQGNSA. The CDR3 loop spans 13 amino acids. The V segment lost 0 bases and the J segment 5 bases; nucleotides outside the gene matches: 1. The DNA for the CDR3 is TGTGCCAGCAGCTTAGCGCGGGGGAACGAGCAGTACTTC. It codes for CASSLARGNEQYF.

In this sample, this clonotype turned up many times. The chain has TRBV28 and TRBJ1-5, with D unresolved. Looked up from germline, CDR1 is MDHEN and CDR2 is SYDVKM. The CDR3 spans 16 residues. With 4 bases removed from V and 0 bases from J, the gap between germline ends came to 13 bases. The CDR3 DNA is TGTGCCAGCAGTTCCCCTGGGAGTTATAGCAATCAGCCCCAGCATTTT. Its translation is CASSSPGSYSNQPQHF. Combining the CDR3 with reference TRBV28 and TRBJ1-5 gives the whole variable domain DVKVTQSSRYLVKRTGEKVFLECVQDMDHENMFWYRQDPGLGLRLIYFSYDVKMKEKGDIPEGYSVSREKKERFSLILESASTNQTSMYLCASSSPGSYSNQPQHFGDGTRLSIL.

This clonotype was recorded a few times. This chain connects TRBV30 to TRBJ1-6; 8 bases line up with TRBD1. The CDR3 runs 14 residues. Germline V gene data show CDR1 as GTSNPN and CDR2 as SVGIG (reference sequence). J was trimmed by 6 bases and V by 7 bases; bases with no gene match: 8. CDR3 residues: CAFLTGVVNSPLHF. DNA for the CDR3: TGTGCCTTCCTGACAGGGGTGGTTAATTCACCCCTCCACTTT. Supplemented by reference TRBV30 and TRBJ1-6, the full variable domain reads SQTIHQWPATLVQPVGSPLSLECTVEGTSNPNLYWYRQAAGRGLQLLFYSVGIGQISSEVPQNLSASRPQDRQFILSSKKLLLSDSGFYLCAFLTGVVNSPLHFGNGTRLTVT.

About this clonotype itself: This may come from a read error, since a much larger clone is one base off. Without the conserved terminal phenylalanine or tryptophan, this CDR3 likely stems from a read error. The V and J genes are TRBV20-1 and TRBJ2-7; a weak D match, TRBD2 (6 bases). Germline V CDR1 and CDR2: DFQATT, SNEGSKA (reference sequence). The CDR3 has 13 residues. The V end lost 6 bases, the J end lost 3 bases, and 15 bases lay between the germline ends. As DNA, the CDR3 is TGCAGTGCAGCCCTAGCGCCCCTCTACGAGCAGTACCTC. It is translated as CSAALAPLYEQYL.

This clonotype has at least ten counts. The CDR3 bases are TGTGCCAGCAGCTTAGCTACAGGGTTGGATGGCTACACCTTC. This codes for CASSLATGLDGYTF. V is TRBV11-2 and J is TRBJ1-2; D is possibly TRBD1 (6 bases). The CDR3 totals 14 residues. Deletions cut 1 base from V and 6 bases from J, with 12 bases between. CDR1 and CDR2 (germline): SGHAT, FQNNGV.

This chain joins TRBV7-9 and TRBJ2-5; tentatively, D is TRBD1 or TRBD2 (5 bases each). The ends were cut back, 5 bases at V and 1 base at J, with 11 bases in the middle. Germline V CDR1 and CDR2: SEHNR, FQNEAQ (reference sequence). The CDR3 covers 14 residues. The DNA for the CDR3 is TGTGCCAGCAGCGAGGGGAACCTCCAAGAGACCCAGTACTTC. Its protein is CASSEGNLQETQYF.

About this clonotype itself: This may be a read error: a much more frequent sequence differs by one nucleotide. This chain uses TRBV20-1 with TRBJ2-1, with TRBD2 identical over 12 bases. The germline V gene encodes CDR1 DFQATT and CDR2 SNEGSKA (reference sequence). With 6 bases clipped from V and 6 bases from J, the junction kept 6 bases outside the gene matches. CDR3 length: 14 residues. This CDR3 is CSAQTSGSSNEQFF. The CDR3 nucleotides read TGCAGTGCCCAGACTAGCGGGAGTTCCAATGAGCAGTTCTTC.

This clonotype was observed at least ten times. DNA of the CDR3: TGTGCCAGCAGTTGGACTAGCGGGAGCTTGACAGATACGCAGTATTTT. Amino acids: CASSWTSGSLTDTQYF. The chain uses TRBV27 and TRBJ2-3; 13 bases are a match to TRBD2. V lost 4 bases, J lost 3 bases, and 4 bases stayed unmatched. In germline, CDR1 is MNHEY, CDR2 SMNVEV (reference sequence). This CDR3 contains 16 residues.

A few counts support this clonotype. The chain carries TRBV12-3 or TRBV12-4 and TRBJ1-3; no clear D gene. Trimming stripped 1 base from V and 1 base from J, with 8 bases between. The CDR3 runs 15 residues. The DNA for the CDR3 is TGTGCCAGCAGTTTAGGAGGGTATTCTGGAAACACCATATATTTT. This translates into CASSLGGYSGNTIYF.

This clonotype was seen ten or more times. The rearrangement joins TRBV27 to TRBJ1-1; 7 positions match TRBD1. Germline V gives CDR1 MNHEY, CDR2 SMNVEV (reference sequence). The CDR3 is 14 residues long. V was pared by 5 bases and J by 0 bases, with 3 bases of the junction left unmatched. In nucleotides, the CDR3 is TGTGCCAGCAGTATTGACAGGGTGAACACTGAAGCTTTCTTT. Translation: CASSIDRVNTEAFF.

This clonotype was detected a few times. This rearrangement joins TRBV9 to TRBJ2-5, with D unclear. Germline CDR1 SGDLS, CDR2 YYNGEE. The V end was cut by 0 bases, the J end by 3 bases, with 12 bases between. The CDR3 has 15 amino acids. Here the CDR3 reads CASSVGVQAKETQYF. The CDR3 nucleotides are TGTGCCAGCAGCGTAGGGGTTCAAGCAAAAGAGACCCAGTACTTC.

The rearrangement uses TRBV20-1 and TRBJ1-1, with 7 bases aligning to TRBD1. Trimming cost V 3 bases and J 7 bases; bases outside gene matches: 2. Per germline, CDR1 DFQATT and CDR2 SNEGSKA (reference sequence). This CDR3 spans 11 amino acids. The CDR3 reads CSASWDSEAFF. CDR3 in DNA: TGCAGTGCTAGTTGGGACAGTGAAGCTTTCTTT.